This record covers a single T cell receptor beta chain. No antigen is known for it. Nothing much larger sits one base from this clone, and base qualities are not available. This sample stems from a study of technical replicates of blood from a handful of donors (dated by TCRdb to 2016 to 2017). CDR3 length: 13 amino acids, cysteine to phenylalanine. CDR3 DNA is the only sequence kept; it has 39 bases, read in frame from the first base. A distance of 6 bases separates the germline ends of V and J, which lose 0 bases and 5 bases respectively. CDR1 and CDR2, looked up from the germline V gene (reference sequence), are SGHNT and YYREEE. Libraries were prepared through the immunoSEQ multiplex PCR assay. The clones in this table, taken by TCRdb from immuneACCESS, are in-frame only. Not every clone is retained; where verified, under half of the shortfall comes from an unresolved V gene, and the cause of the rest is unknown. This sample lists more than 95,000 clones; 95% were detected once. The top ten constitute roughly 0.21% of the sample.

Sequencing used T cells isolated from PBMCs. The clonotype was recovered from a human donor in good health. The V gene is TRBV5-4 and the J gene is TRBJ2-1; no D gene can be assigned with confidence. The nucleotide sequence reads TGTGCCAGCAGCTTGGACTACAACAATGAGCAGTTCTTC. The resulting protein is CASSLDYNNEQFF.